Following are 23 T cell receptor beta chains from one sample sequenced in a study of blood T cells in healthy people across ages. For the second PCR, which ran for 7 to 11 cycles, a sample-barcoded 5' primer and a J-beta primer mix were used. One entry per CDR3 protein results from TCRdb running MiXCR on the 5' RACE reads. The table shows hundreds of thousands of distinct CDR3 sequences, with roughly three fifths occurring only once. The sample consisted of blood. The source is a man aged 55 to 70 in good health.

This clonotype was detected a few times. V usage is TRBV9 and J usage is TRBJ2-5, with D maybe TRBD2 (6 bases). Trimming shortened V by 3 bases and J by 2 bases, and 11 bases separated the two germline ends. Germline CDR1 reads SGDLS; CDR2 reads YYNGEE. The CDR3 spans 14 residues. CDR3: CASSGRAGQETQYF. The DNA of the CDR3 is TGTGCCAGCAGCGGGAGGGCGGGGCAAGAGACCCAGTACTTC. The whole variable domain, filled in from reference TRBV9 and TRBJ2-5, reads DSGVTQTPKHLITATGQRVTLRCSPRSGDLSVYWYQQSLDQGLQFLIQYYNGEERAKGNILERFSAQQFPDLHSELNLSSLELGDSALYFCASSGRAGQETQYFGPGTRLLVL.

The table lists this clonotype with a few counts. The V and J genes are TRBV7-7 and TRBJ2-5, with 7 bases fitting TRBD1. The CDR3 has 16 residues. Germline V gene sequence: CDR1 SSHAT, CDR2 FNYEAQ (reference sequence). Unmatched junction bases numbered 10, after V lost 1 base and J lost 5 bases. CDR3 nucleotide sequence: TGTGCCAGCAGCTTAGACCCCGCGACAGGGTCGGAGACCCAGTACTTC. Residues: CASSLDPATGSETQYF.

This clonotype was seen more than once but under ten times. The chain carries TRBV5-1 and TRBJ2-7; a weak D match, TRBD1 (6 bases). Trimming cost V 3 bases and J 6 bases, with 13 bases left between them. The CDR3 has 13 residues. Germline-derived CDR1 and CDR2 are SGHRS and YFSETQ. The CDR3 here is CASSSSTGLEQYF. The CDR3 DNA reads as TGCGCCAGCAGCTCCTCTACAGGGCTCGAGCAGTACTTC.

This clonotype was seen more than once but under ten times. This chain uses TRBV20-1 with TRBJ2-5, with no clear D. The DNA end favors TRBJ2-7, so the J call may be wrong. The CDR3 spans 12 residues. Germline loops: CDR1 DFQATT, CDR2 SNEGSKA (reference sequence). CDR3 bases: TGCAGCGTAGGACGGAACCTCTACGAGCAGTACTTC. This encodes CSVGRNLYEQYF.

Comments on this clonotype: One end of the junction fails to match germline, which may point to a read error. The V gene is TRBV6-6, the J gene TRBJ1-5; D not resolved. The CDR3 is 12 amino acids. CDR1 is MNHNY and CDR2 is SVGAGI in the germline V gene (reference sequence). For the CDR3, the DNA is TGTGCCAGCAGGGAAGGCAATCAGCCCCATCATTTT. It specifies CASREGNQPHHF.

The chain joins TRBV9 to TRBJ2-1; D gene ambiguous. V lost 4 bases and J lost 12, with 11 bases in between. Germline V gene lookup returns CDR1 SGDLS and CDR2 YYNGEE. CDR3 length: 11 residues. CDR3 nucleotide sequence: TGTGCCAGCAGCACCTATAGTCGGCAGTTCTTC. Translation gives CASSTYSRQFF.

The chain uses TRBV5-1 and TRBJ1-2, with a possible D match to TRBD1 (5 bases). Trimming cost V 3 bases and J 4 bases, with 16 bases left between them. This CDR3 is built from 15 residues. From germline, CDR1 is SGHRS and CDR2 YFSETQ. The CDR3 spells CASSSGIGTAYGYTF. The CDR3 region has the DNA TGCGCCAGCAGCTCGGGAATCGGGACGGCCTATGGCTACACCTTC.

The rearrangement joins TRBV7-8 to TRBJ2-5; the D call may be TRBD1 or TRBD2 (5 bases each). CDR1 SGHVS and CDR2 FQNEAQ come from the germline V gene. Trimming cost V 2 bases and J 4 bases, with 17 bases left between them. CDR3 length: 16 amino acids. The CDR3 DNA reads TGTGCCAGCAGCTTACCGAGGGACGCAGCCCTAGAGACCCAGTACTTC. Amino acids: CASSLPRDAALETQYF.

V and J are TRBV20-1 and TRBJ1-4; D not resolved. In germline, CDR1 is DFQATT, CDR2 SNEGSKA (reference sequence). V lost 3 bases, J lost 5 bases, and 13 bases lay in between. The CDR3 extends over 14 amino acids. The CDR3 is CSARYAAPNEKLFF. CDR3 bases: TGCAGTGCTAGGTACGCAGCGCCGAATGAAAAACTGTTTTTT.

This rearrangement joins TRBV11-2 to TRBJ2-6; D remains ambiguous. The CDR3 is 15 residues long. Germline CDR1 reads SGHAT; CDR2 reads FQNNGV. V was pared by 4 bases and J by 0 bases, with 7 bases between. CDR3: CASSYRISGANVLTF. The CDR3, as DNA: TGTGCCAGCAGCTACCGAATCTCTGGGGCCAACGTCCTGACTTTC.

The V call is TRBV29-1, the J call TRBJ2-7; TRBD1 matches at 10 bases. The CDR3 runs to 18 residues. CDR1 is SQVTM, CDR2 ANQGSEA, per germline. The J segment lost 1 base and the V segment lost 0 bases, leaving 12 bases of the junction unmatched. CDR3 in amino acids: CSVEDRVSGDRGSYEQYF. As DNA, the CDR3 is TGCAGCGTTGAAGATCGAGTTAGTGGGGACAGGGGATCCTACGAGCAGTACTTC.

The chain has TRBV7-8 and TRBJ2-3; TRBD2 agrees at 7 bases. CDR1 and CDR2 from the germline V gene are SGHVS and FQNEAQ. The CDR3 extends over 20 amino acids. J gave up 0 bases and V 6 bases, and 21 bases lay outside the gene matches. CDR3 residues: CASSSYPPGLPYSSTDTQYF. The DNA for the CDR3 is TGTGCCAGCAGTTCCTACCCACCGGGACTACCATACTCTAGCACAGATACGCAGTATTTT. Filled out from reference TRBV7-8 and TRBJ2-3, the complete variable domain reads GAGVSQSPRYKVAKRGQDVALRCDPISGHVSLFWYQQALGQGPEFLTYFQNEAQLDKSGLPSDRFFAERPEGSVSTLKIQRTQQEDSAVYLCASSSYPPGLPYSSTDTQYFGPGTRLTVL.

This clonotype was seen only once. One end of the junction fails to match germline, which may point to a read error. This sequence joins TRBV18 and TRBJ2-1; TRBD1 is a possible D gene (6 bases). This CDR3 spans 14 amino acids. CDR1 KGHSH and CDR2 LQKENI come from the germline V gene. The CDR3 DNA reads TGTGCCAGCGCACCACCTGACGAGGACAGTGAGCAGTTCTTC. This translates into CASAPPDEDSEQFF.

The chain carries TRBV7-9 and TRBJ2-7; 7 nucleotides line up with TRBD2. Germline values: CDR1 SEHNR, CDR2 FQNEAQ (reference sequence). Germline trimming cut 1 base from V and 6 bases from J; bases unmatched to any gene: 3. There are 13 residues in the CDR3. This CDR3 reads CASSLVERGEQYF. In nucleotides, the CDR3 is TGTGCCAGCAGCTTAGTAGAGCGGGGCGAGCAGTACTTC.

The rearrangement joins TRBV7-2 to TRBJ2-7; maybe TRBD1 (6 bases). Germline CDR1 and CDR2: SGHTA and FQGNSA. The CDR3 totals 14 residues. Trimming removed 5 bases from V and 0 bases from J, with 11 bases in between. DNA for the CDR3: TGTGCCAGCAGCCAACAGGGTAGCTCCTACGAGCAGTACTTC. This translates into CASSQQGSSYEQYF.

The gene calls are TRBV7-2 and TRBJ2-4; D ambiguous. V lost 4 bases to trimming and J lost 3 bases, with 19 bases between them. The CDR3 extends over 17 amino acids. Germline V CDR1 and CDR2: SGHTA, FQGNSA. The CDR3 DNA is TGTGCCAGCAGCTCACGCAGAATTGGGTCGGGCAAAAACATTCAGTACTTC. The encoded protein is CASSSRRIGSGKNIQYF.

This clonotype has just a few counts. The chain recombines TRBV7-2 with TRBJ2-7, with D tentatively TRBD2 (5 bases). CDR1 is SGHTA, CDR2 FQGNSA, per germline. The CDR3 runs 15 residues. V was shortened by 2 bases and J by 4 bases, with 15 bases between the two germline ends. The CDR3 loop reads CASSLLPGLGYEQYF. In DNA, the CDR3 is TGTGCCAGCAGCTTATTGCCGGGGTTGGGGTACGAGCAGTACTTC.

The chain is built from TRBV5-1 and TRBJ1-2; 7 nucleotides line up with TRBD1. V lost 9 bases to trimming and J lost 4 bases; unmatched junction nucleotides: 12. Germline CDR1 SGHRS, CDR2 YFSETQ. The CDR3 consists of 14 residues. The CDR3, as DNA: TGCGCCACCCGGCATGGGGGACAGACCTATGGCTACACCTTC. It encodes CATRHGGQTYGYTF.

This chain connects TRBV5-1 to TRBJ2-5; 10 bases align to TRBD1. The germline CDR1 and CDR2 sequences are SGHRS and YFSETQ. V trimming: 4 bases; J trimming: 2 bases; junction bases outside the gene matches: 8. The CDR3 is 16 amino acids. The CDR3 DNA follows: TGCGCCAGCAGCCCCCGGACAGGGGGACCTCAAGAGACCCAGTACTTC. Encoded protein: CASSPRTGGPQETQYF. Drawing the rest from reference TRBV5-1 and TRBJ2-5, the complete variable domain is KAGVTQTPRYLIKTRGQQVTLSCSPISGHRSVSWYQQTPGQGLQFLFEYFSETQRNKGNFPGRFSGRQFSNSRSEMNVSTLELGDSALYLCASSPRTGGPQETQYFGPGTRLLVL.

V gene TRBV20-1 combines with J gene TRBJ1-2; D is unclear. From germline, CDR1 is DFQATT and CDR2 SNEGSKA (reference sequence). With 6 bases removed from V and 2 bases from J, the gap between germline ends came to 16 bases. The CDR3 runs 14 residues. This chain's CDR3 is CSAEGGRRNYGYTF. The CDR3 nucleotides are TGCAGTGCAGAGGGCGGCAGACGGAACTATGGCTACACCTTC.

The chain links TRBV20-1 to TRBJ1-5; D gene ambiguous. Germline loops: CDR1 DFQATT, CDR2 SNEGSKA (reference sequence). Trimming took 2 bases from V and 2 from J, leaving 13 bases between them. The CDR3 is 15 residues long. CDR3 coding DNA: TGCAGTGCTAGAACGGGGAACACGGGCAATCAGCCCCAGCATTTT. This sequence encodes CSARTGNTGNQPQHF.

The rearrangement links TRBV6-1 to TRBJ1-1; a possible D gene is TRBD1 (5 bases). V was trimmed by 6 bases and J by 4 bases, leaving 15 bases between them. CDR3 length: 14 residues. Germline V lookup: CDR1 MNHNS, CDR2 SASEGT. CDR3: CASRPAGEGTEAFF. In DNA, the CDR3 is TGTGCCAGCAGACCCGCGGGGGAGGGCACTGAAGCTTTCTTT.

The sample holds a few counts of this clonotype. The J gene is TRBJ2-5, the V gene TRBV20-1; 11 nucleotides align to TRBD2. Per the germline V gene, CDR1 is DFQATT and CDR2 is SNEGSKA (reference sequence). This CDR3 spans 16 amino acids. Unmatched junction bases numbered 10, after V lost 6 bases and J lost 1 base. DNA of the CDR3: TGCAGTGCCAGAAGGCCTAGCGGGGGGTCCCAAGAGACCCAGTACTTC. Translating gives CSARRPSGGSQETQYF.